The clone carrying this T cell receptor beta chain was seen once. Trimming removed 6 bases from V and 2 bases from J, with 17 bases in between. Per the germline V gene, CDR1 is MDHEN and CDR2 is SYDVKM. The CDR3 is made up of 15 amino acids. The sample is drawn from a study of shared clonotypes between healthy human individuals. It was at deep level that the assay was run. Genomic DNA per cell subset filled all wells of several immunoSEQ plates. The method was immunoSEQ multiplex PCR; TCRdb's version includes in-frame clones alone and lacks a portion of them. The data show about 1 million clones, more than 60% seen once.

What was sequenced was memory CD4+ T cells sorted from blood. Subset described: CD45RA-negative fraction. This TCR derives from a man between 18 and 29 years old in good health. The J gene is TRBJ2-7, the V gene TRBV28; TRBD2 might be the D (6 bases). The CDR3 spells CASRPGGVGAYEQYF. The CDR3 region has the DNA TGTGCCAGCAGGCCCGGCGGGGTTGGGGCCTACGAGCAGTACTTC.